This T cell receptor (beta chain) was recovered during a study of blood T cell repertoires in COVID-19. Assay: immunoSEQ multiplex PCR; the TCRdb copy retains only in-frame clones and omits some. Of 230,000 or so clones listed, over 75% were seen once; the top ten hold roughly 5%. The V and J ends lost 0 bases and 2 bases, in that order; junction bases with no gene match: 8. This CDR3 has 16 amino acids. Germline values: CDR1 SGDLS, CDR2 YYNGEE. This clone was seen a few times. The chain uses TRBV9 and TRBJ2-7, with TRBD2 matching over 7 bases. Input material: peripheral blood. This TCR was recovered from a human donor in a cohort sampled during active COVID-19. The CDR3 loop reads CASSVGSTGGTYEQYF. The CDR3 bases are TGTGCCAGCAGCGTAGGGAGCACGGGAGGAACCTACGAGCAGTACTTC. The entire variable domain, with the rest obtained from reference TRBV9 and TRBJ2-7, is as follows: DSGVTQTPKHLITATGQRVTLRCSPRSGDLSVYWYQQSLDQGLQFLIQYYNGEERAKGNILERFSAQQFPDLHSELNLSSLELGDSALYFCASSVGSTGGTYEQYFGPGTRLTVT.